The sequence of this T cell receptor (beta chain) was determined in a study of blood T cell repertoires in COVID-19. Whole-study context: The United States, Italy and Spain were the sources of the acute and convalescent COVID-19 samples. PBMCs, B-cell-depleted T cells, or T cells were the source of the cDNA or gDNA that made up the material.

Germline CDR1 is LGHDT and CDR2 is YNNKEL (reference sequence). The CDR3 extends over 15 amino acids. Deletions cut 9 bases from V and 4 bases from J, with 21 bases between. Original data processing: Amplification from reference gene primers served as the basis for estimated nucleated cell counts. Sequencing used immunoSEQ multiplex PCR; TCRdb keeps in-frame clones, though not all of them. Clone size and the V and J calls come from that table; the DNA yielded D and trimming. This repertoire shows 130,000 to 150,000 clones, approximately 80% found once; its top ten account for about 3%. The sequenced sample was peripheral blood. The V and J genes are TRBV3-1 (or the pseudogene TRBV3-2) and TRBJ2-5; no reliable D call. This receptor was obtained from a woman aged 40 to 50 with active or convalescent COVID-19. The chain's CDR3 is CASKHFVQSGETQYF. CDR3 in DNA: TGTGCCAGTAAGCATTTTGTACAGTCAGGAGAGACCCAGTACTTC.